The next 21 T cell receptor beta chains were all read from a single sample in a study of blood T cell repertoires in COVID-19. TCRdb keeps only in-frame clones here, not all; method: immunoSEQ multiplex PCR. The table has fewer than 70,000 clones, under 85% seen once. Sequencing was carried out using peripheral blood. All receptors come from a man in his sixties with acute or convalescent COVID-19.

This chain joins TRBV5-6 and TRBJ2-1; D is uncertain. This CDR3 has 13 amino acids. CDR1 and CDR2 (germline): SGHDT, YYEEEE. The V end was cut by 2 bases, the J end by 8 bases, with 11 bases between. In nucleotides, the CDR3 is TGTGCCAGCAGCTTTGACTCGAGCTATGAGCAGTTCTTC. Protein sequence: CASSFDSSYEQFF.

This chain uses TRBV19 with TRBJ2-7, with TRBD1 identical over 10 bases. Germline lookup yields CDR1 LNHDA and CDR2 SQIVND (reference sequence). The CDR3 sequence is 16 residues long. Trimming took 6 bases from V and 3 from J; bases not matched to a gene: 11. DNA for the CDR3: TGTGCCAGTAGCCCGGGGCCGGGACAGGGGAACTACGAGCAGTACTTC. It encodes CASSPGPGQGNYEQYF.

This chain connects TRBV14 to TRBJ1-1; D possibly corresponds to TRBD1 (5 bases). Germline V gives CDR1 SGHDN, CDR2 FVKESK. Trimming removed 3 bases at V and 12 bases at J, with 11 bases between. This CDR3 has 11 residues. The CDR3 loop reads CASSQGEEPFF. The CDR3 DNA follows: TGTGCCAGCAGCCAGGGGGAGGAACCTTTCTTT. Variable domain in full (rest from reference TRBV14 and TRBJ1-1): EAGVTQFPSHSVIEKGQTVTLRCDPISGHDNLYWYRRVMGKEIKFLLHFVKESKQDESGMPNNRFLAERTGGTYSTLKVQPAELEDSGVYFCASSQGEEPFFGQGTRLTVV.

This clone turned up a few times. V usage is TRBV18 and J usage is TRBJ1-2; D remains unclear. In germline, CDR1 is KGHSH, CDR2 LQKENI. The CDR3 totals 15 residues. V was cut by 5 bases and J by 7 bases, with 20 bases left in between. CDR3 sequence (DNA): TGTGCCAGCTCAAGTGGGAGCACTAACTATGGTGGCTACACCTTC. Its translation: CASSSGSTNYGGYTF.

The gene calls are TRBV7-2 and TRBJ1-2; a possible D gene is TRBD1 (6 bases). The V gene's germline CDR1 is SGHTA and CDR2 FQGNSA. V lost 6 bases and J lost 6, with 17 bases in between. The CDR3 is made up of 14 amino acids. The chain's CDR3 is CASRLQGSFDGYTF. CDR3 nucleotide sequence: TGTGCCAGCAGACTACAGGGTTCATTCGATGGCTACACCTTC.

This chain links TRBV28 with TRBJ2-7; D remains ambiguous. V was pared by 6 bases and J by 6 bases, with 15 bases between. The germline gives CDR1 MDHEN, CDR2 SYDVKM. This CDR3 spans 13 amino acids. The CDR3 region has the DNA TGTGCCAGCAGCCGCATTTCAGTCCGCGAGCAGTACTTC. Its translation is CASSRISVREQYF. The full variable domain, in which reference TRBV28 and TRBJ2-7 provide the parts outside the CDR3, is DVKVTQSSRYLVKRTGEKVFLECVQDMDHENMFWYRQDPGLGLRLIYFSYDVKMKEKGDIPEGYSVSREKKERFSLILESASTNQTSMYLCASSRISVREQYFGPGTRLTVT.

This chain links TRBV7-2 with TRBJ1-3; no reliable D call. Deletions cut 4 bases from V and 4 bases from J, with 14 bases between. The germline V gene encodes CDR1 SGHTA and CDR2 FQGNSA. The CDR3 length is 15 residues. The chain's CDR3 is CASSSSGSQGNTIYF. The CDR3 coding sequence is TGTGCCAGCAGCTCTAGCGGGAGCCAGGGAAACACCATATATTTT. Full variable domain (missing parts from reference TRBV7-2 and TRBJ1-3): GAGVSQSPSNKVTEKGKDVELRCDPISGHTALYWYRQSLGQGLEFLIYFQGNSAPDKSGLPSDRFSAERTGGSVSTLTIQRTQQEDSAVYLCASSSSGSQGNTIYFGEGSWLTVV.

This clone was found a few times. The rearrangement links TRBV2 to TRBJ2-7; 10 nucleotides align to TRBD2. This CDR3 spans 16 amino acids. CDR1 and CDR2 (germline): SNHLY, FYNNEI. V dropped 3 bases and J dropped 6; count of bases not matched to a gene: 11. The chain's CDR3 is CASSDRSGGALGEQYF. DNA of the CDR3: TGTGCCAGCAGTGATCGAAGCGGGGGGGCTCTTGGCGAGCAGTACTTC.

V usage is TRBV10-3 and J usage is TRBJ2-5; D is uncertain. CDR1 and CDR2 from the germline V gene are ENHRY and SYGVKD. The CDR3 covers 12 residues. Trimming left V 3 bases short and J 4 bases short, with 6 bases between. The CDR3 loop reads CAISEHLETQYF. In nucleotides, the CDR3 is TGTGCCATCAGTGAACATTTAGAGACCCAGTACTTC.

V gene TRBV24-1 combines with J gene TRBJ2-7; 8 bases agree with TRBD1. CDR3 length equals 14 residues. The J segment lost 5 bases and the V segment lost 3 bases, leaving 5 bases of the junction unmatched. In germline, CDR1 is KGHDR, CDR2 SFDVKD. The CDR3 is CATSDDRGADEQYF. The CDR3, as DNA: TGTGCCACCAGTGATGACAGGGGAGCGGACGAGCAGTACTTC.

The chain links TRBV7-8 to TRBJ1-6; D is perhaps TRBD1 (5 bases). Per the germline V gene, CDR1 is SGHVS and CDR2 is FQNEAQ. The V gene lost 1 base and the J gene lost 10 bases, with 17 bases spanning the gap. The CDR3 runs 16 residues. The CDR3 protein is CASSLGQGGFYSPLHF. As DNA, the CDR3 is TGTGCCAGCAGCTTAGGGCAGGGTGGTTTTTACTCACCCCTCCACTTT. Full variable domain (missing parts from reference TRBV7-8 and TRBJ1-6): GAGVSQSPRYKVAKRGQDVALRCDPISGHVSLFWYQQALGQGPEFLTYFQNEAQLDKSGLPSDRFFAERPEGSVSTLKIQRTQQEDSAVYLCASSLGQGGFYSPLHFGNGTRLTVT.

The table lists this clone with a few counts. The chain links TRBV12-3 or TRBV12-4 to TRBJ1-5; D might be TRBD1 (5 bases). The CDR3 extends over 13 amino acids. V dropped 1 base and J dropped 6 bases, with 7 bases sitting between them. In nucleotides, the CDR3 is TGTGCCAGCAGTTTAGGTCAGGGTCAGCCCCAGCATTTT. Amino acids: CASSLGQGQPQHF.

This clone came up once. V is TRBV5-4 and J is TRBJ1-1; 7 bases match TRBD1. The V segment lost 3 bases and the J segment 1 base; nucleotides outside the gene matches: 6. In germline, CDR1 is SGHNT, CDR2 YYREEE (reference sequence). CDR3 length equals 15 residues. Here the CDR3 reads CASSSDRTGNTEAFF. For the CDR3, the DNA is TGTGCCAGCAGCTCGGACCGGACAGGGAACACTGAAGCTTTCTTT.

J is TRBJ2-3 and V is TRBV6-5; D is undetermined. This CDR3 is built from 13 residues. Trimming cost V 7 bases and J 4 bases, with 12 bases left between them. Germline V gives CDR1 MNHEY, CDR2 SVGAGI. The CDR3 DNA is TGTGCCAGCACCGTCTCTGAGGCAGATACGCAGTATTTT. This codes for CASTVSEADTQYF.

Only a few counts were recorded for this clone. This sequence joins TRBV28 and TRBJ1-4, with 8 bases lining up with TRBD1. Germline V gives CDR1 MDHEN, CDR2 SYDVKM. This CDR3 has 13 residues. V was clipped by 7 bases and J by 7 bases; unmatched bases: 5. CDR3 in amino acids: CASNGQGIEKLFF. The CDR3 DNA reads as TGTGCCAGCAACGGACAGGGCATTGAAAAACTGTTTTTT.

The rearrangement links TRBV19 to TRBJ1-5, with 8 bases matching TRBD1. The ends lost 4 bases at V and 3 bases at J; junction bases unmatched: 5. This CDR3 is built from 15 residues. Germline CDR1 reads LNHDA; CDR2 reads SQIVND (reference sequence). CDR3 region: CASSRGQGDNQPQHF. CDR3 in DNA: TGTGCCAGTAGTAGAGGACAGGGTGACAATCAGCCCCAGCATTTT.

The chain couples TRBV7-9 to TRBJ2-2; no clear D gene. V was shortened by 1 base and J by 6 bases, with 9 bases between the two germline ends. Per the germline V gene, CDR1 is SEHNR and CDR2 is FQNEAQ (reference sequence). This CDR3 contains 14 residues. The CDR3 nucleotides are TGTGCCAGCAGCTTAGTTCGGGTGGCCGGGGAGCTGTTTTTT. Protein product: CASSLVRVAGELFF.

This clone was seen a handful of times. The J gene is TRBJ1-2, the V gene TRBV29-1; 8 nucleotides align to TRBD1. Germline V gene sequence: CDR1 SQVTM, CDR2 ANQGSEA. The V segment lost 4 bases and the J segment 3 bases; nucleotides outside the gene matches: 4. This CDR3 has 13 amino acids. The CDR3 coding sequence is TGCAGCGTTGTGACAGGGGAGGACTATGGCTACACCTTC. Translation gives CSVVTGEDYGYTF.

CDR3: CAWNLGPSIGFNSPLHF. The CDR3 DNA reads TGTGCCTGGAACCTTGGGCCCTCAATCGGCTTTAATTCACCCCTCCACTTT. V is TRBV30 and J is TRBJ1-6; D unclear. Trimming took 4 bases from V and 6 from J, leaving 22 bases between them. The CDR3 runs to 17 residues. Germline values: CDR1 GTSNPN, CDR2 SVGIG (reference sequence).

The genes are TRBV4-1 and TRBJ1-2; no definite D call. CDR1 and CDR2 (germline): MGHRA, YSYEKL. The CDR3 extends over 14 amino acids. Trimming cost V 2 bases and J 4 bases, with 11 bases left between them. CDR3 sequence reads: CASSQSRSSYGYTF. The CDR3 nucleotides are TGCGCCAGCAGCCAAAGCCGAAGTAGCTATGGCTACACCTTC.

V gene TRBV5-4 combines with J gene TRBJ2-7, with D possibly matching TRBD2 (6 bases). CDR1 is SGHNT and CDR2 is YYREEE in the germline V gene (reference sequence). V gave up 1 base and J gave up 4 bases, with 15 bases separating them. The CDR3 has 15 residues. The CDR3 spells CASSLPGDRLYEQYF. CDR3 bases: TGTGCCAGCAGCTTGCCGGGGGACCGACTTTACGAGCAGTACTTC.